Each of the 30 T cell receptor beta chains below was sequenced from the same sample in a study of blood T cell repertoires in COVID-19. The assay was immunoSEQ multiplex PCR, and TCRdb's table has in-frame clones only and misses some. The sample holds just over 150,000 clones; more than 75% are singletons and the top ten take 6.5% to 8%. The sequencing input was PBMCs or T cells enriched from blood (not recorded which). Receptors originate from a woman aged 45-60 years who had recovered from COVID-19.

As to this clone: At one end, the junction sequence differs from germline, possibly due to a read error. This chain connects TRBV6-2 or TRBV6-3 to TRBJ2-7; the D gene is possibly TRBD1 (5 bases). Germline CDR1 reads MNHEY; CDR2 reads SVGEGT. CDR3 length: 11 residues. CDR3 in amino acids: CASSYPETAIF. CDR3 nucleotides: TGTGCCAGCAGTTATCCTGAGACAGCTATCTTC.

CDR3 protein: CASSQFPYEGGYTF. CDR3 bases: TGTGCCAGCAGCCAATTCCCGTACGAGGGCGGCTACACCTTC. The gene calls are TRBV14 and TRBJ1-2; D not certain. Trimming took off 2 bases at V and 8 bases at J, with 15 bases between the two ends. In germline, CDR1 is SGHDN, CDR2 FVKESK. The length of the CDR3 is 14 residues.

The CDR3 DNA is TGCAGCGTTGCCCAGGGCGCGTCCTACGAGCAGTACTTC. Translated, it gives CSVAQGASYEQYF. The chain has TRBV29-1 and TRBJ2-7; a weak D match, TRBD1 (5 bases). CDR1 SQVTM and CDR2 ANQGSEA come from the germline V gene. Trimming pared 4 bases from V and 1 base from J, leaving 11 bases between. The CDR3 consists of 13 residues.

The table lists this clone with a few counts. V usage is TRBV5-4 and J usage is TRBJ1-6; 8 nucleotides match TRBD1. The CDR3 contains 15 residues. Per the germline V gene, CDR1 is SGHNT and CDR2 is YYREEE (reference sequence). V lost 4 bases, J lost 7 bases, and 7 bases stayed unmatched. CDR3 in amino acids: CASSKLQGENSPLHF. In nucleotides, the CDR3 is TGTGCCAGCAGCAAGTTACAGGGGGAAAATTCACCCCTCCACTTT.

This sequence joins TRBV3-1 (or the pseudogene TRBV3-2) and TRBJ2-7, with 10 bases matching TRBD1. The CDR3 is 18 residues long. Unmatched junction bases numbered 9, after V lost 1 base and J lost 0 bases. The germline gives CDR1 LGHDT, CDR2 YNNKEL (reference sequence). CDR3 nucleotide sequence: TGTGCCAGCAGCCAAGGAAAGAGAGGGGACAGGGGCTCCTACGAGCAGTACTTC. Translated, it gives CASSQGKRGDRGSYEQYF.

J is TRBJ2-7 and V is TRBV6-5, with TRBD1 as a possible D gene (6 bases). Germline CDR1 and CDR2: MNHEY and SVGAGI. The CDR3 consists of 15 residues. V lost 2 bases and J 3 bases, leaving 14 bases between the germline ends. This CDR3 is CASSYPSQGIYEQYF. CDR3 sequence (DNA): TGTGCCAGCAGTTACCCCTCTCAGGGGATCTACGAGCAGTACTTC.

The chain recombines TRBV19 with TRBJ1-2; 10 positions agree with TRBD1. Germline V CDR1 and CDR2: LNHDA, SQIVND (reference sequence). The CDR3 consists of 15 residues. The J segment lost 4 bases and the V segment lost 2 bases, leaving 4 bases of the junction unmatched. Here the CDR3 reads CASSITGQGTYGYTF. The CDR3 bases are TGTGCCAGTAGTATAACGGGACAGGGGACCTATGGCTACACCTTC.

The genes are TRBV6-2 or TRBV6-3 and TRBJ2-7; 7 bases fit TRBD1. With 6 bases clipped from V and 6 bases from J, the junction kept 5 bases outside the gene matches. The germline V gene has CDR1 MNHEY and CDR2 SVGEGT. The CDR3 extends over 12 amino acids. CDR3 sequence reads: CASSLTGLEQYF. CDR3 bases: TGTGCCAGCAGCCTGACAGGGCTCGAGCAGTACTTC.

CDR3 region: CASSSGTGVYSGNTIYF. The CDR3, as DNA: TGTGCCAGCAGCTCCGGGACAGGGGTTTATTCTGGAAACACCATATATTTT. The chain uses TRBV7-2 and TRBJ1-3; 10 bases fit TRBD1. The germline V gene has CDR1 SGHTA and CDR2 FQGNSA. Germline trimming cut 4 bases from V and 1 base from J; bases unmatched to any gene: 7. CDR3 length equals 17 residues.

The chain couples TRBV24-1 to TRBJ2-1; 7 bases align to TRBD2. Germline V lookup: CDR1 KGHDR, CDR2 SFDVKD. V lost 4 bases and J lost 7; bases outside the gene matches: 9. CDR3 length equals 15 residues. CDR3: CATSDPAGLANEQFF. In DNA, the CDR3 is TGTGCCACCAGTGACCCAGCGGGGCTGGCGAATGAGCAGTTCTTC.

This chain connects TRBV11-3 to TRBJ2-3, with TRBD1 matching over 9 bases. Germline CDR1 and CDR2: SGHNT and YENEEA. CDR3 length: 16 amino acids. V lost 4 bases, J lost 0 bases, and 5 bases stayed unmatched. The CDR3 loop is CASSSGTGISTDTQYF. The CDR3 region has the DNA TGTGCCAGCAGCTCCGGGACAGGGATAAGCACAGATACGCAGTATTTT.

The chain couples TRBV6-2 or TRBV6-3 to TRBJ2-4; possibly TRBD2 for D (6 bases). V lost 6 bases and J lost 5, with 17 bases in between. The length of the CDR3 is 15 residues. Germline lookup yields CDR1 MNHEY and CDR2 SVGEGT. In DNA, the CDR3 is TGTGCCAGCAGCATGATCGGGGGAGTGGAAAACATTCAGTACTTC. It is translated as CASSMIGGVENIQYF.

The CDR3 bases are TGTGCCAGCAGCTTAGTATTCGGGACAGTTGAAGCTTTCTTT. Its protein is CASSLVFGTVEAFF. The chain is built from TRBV7-9 and TRBJ1-1, with TRBD1 matching over 7 bases. Germline CDR1 and CDR2: SEHNR and FQNEAQ (reference sequence). The CDR3 runs 14 residues. V gave up 1 base and J gave up 7 bases; unmatched junction bases: 6.

This sequence joins TRBV5-6 and TRBJ2-4; 7 bases fit TRBD1. Trimming took 5 bases from V and 9 from J; bases not matched to a gene: 8. From germline, CDR1 is SGHDT and CDR2 YYEEEE. This CDR3 has 13 residues. The CDR3 nucleotides read TGTGCCAGCAGAAAGACAGGGTCGACCATTCAGTACTTC. Translation: CASRKTGSTIQYF.

This chain connects TRBV6-1 to TRBJ1-5; the D is unclear. The CDR3 loop spans 13 amino acids. The V end was cut by 3 bases, the J end by 5 bases, with 8 bases between. The V gene's germline CDR1 is MNHNS and CDR2 SASEGT. The CDR3: CASSDSFDQPQHF. In nucleotides, the CDR3 is TGTGCCAGCAGTGATTCGTTCGATCAGCCCCAGCATTTT.

This chain links TRBV19 with TRBJ1-1, with TRBD1 identical over 7 bases. The CDR3 spans 14 residues. The germline CDR1 and CDR2 sequences are LNHDA and SQIVND (reference sequence). V lost 4 bases to trimming and J lost 3 bases; unmatched junction nucleotides: 5. Here the CDR3 reads CASSRGQTYTEAFF. Here the CDR3 DNA reads TGTGCCAGTAGTAGGGGACAGACCTACACTGAAGCTTTCTTT.

In regard to this clone: The sample carries other DNA sequences with the same CDR3. The chain's CDR3 is CASRDRGRETQYF. CDR3 DNA sequence: TGTGCCAGCCGGGACAGGGGGCGAGAGACCCAGTACTTC. V gene TRBV6-5 combines with J gene TRBJ2-5, with 12 nucleotides matching TRBD1. J was trimmed by 4 bases and V by 8 bases; bases with no gene match: 2. The CDR3 spans 13 residues. Germline V gene data show CDR1 as MNHEY and CDR2 as SVGAGI.

The CDR3 region has the DNA TGTGCCAGCAGCGTCCCCGGGACAGATGTTTCTGGGGCCAACGTCCTGACTTTC. Translating gives CASSVPGTDVSGANVLTF. The V and J genes are TRBV7-9 and TRBJ2-6; 7 positions agree with TRBD1. This CDR3 region has 18 residues. Germline trimming cut 5 bases from V and 1 base from J; bases unmatched to any gene: 11. Germline CDR1 is SEHNR and CDR2 is FQNEAQ (reference sequence).

The J gene is TRBJ2-3, the V gene TRBV5-1; 13 nucleotides agree with TRBD2. CDR3 length: 17 residues. V shed 0 bases, J shed 1 base, and the junction held 2 bases outside the gene matches. Germline CDR1 is SGHRS and CDR2 is YFSETQ. The CDR3 DNA sequence: TGCGCCAGCAGCTTGGGACTAGCGGGGGGCCGCACAGATACGCAGTATTTT. The encoded protein is CASSLGLAGGRTDTQYF.

Only one count was recorded for this clone. This chain uses TRBV7-2 with TRBJ1-2, with D perhaps matching TRBD1 (5 bases). The CDR3 loop spans 15 amino acids. V dropped 1 base and J dropped 5 bases, with 14 bases sitting between them. Germline lookup yields CDR1 SGHTA and CDR2 FQGNSA. CDR3 coding DNA: TGTGCCAGCAGCTTAGAAGTGGGGGAGGTTTATGGCTACACCTTC. As protein: CASSLEVGEVYGYTF.

The chain links TRBV5-1 to TRBJ2-5; 9 bases align to TRBD1. V trimming: 0 bases; J trimming: 4 bases; junction bases outside the gene matches: 1. CDR1 and CDR2 (germline): SGHRS, YFSETQ. The CDR3 covers 14 residues. CDR3 residues: CASSLDRGRETQYF. As DNA, the CDR3 is TGCGCCAGCAGCTTGGACAGGGGGCGAGAGACCCAGTACTTC. Using reference TRBV5-1 and TRBJ2-5 for the parts outside the CDR3, the full variable domain is KAGVTQTPRYLIKTRGQQVTLSCSPISGHRSVSWYQQTPGQGLQFLFEYFSETQRNKGNFPGRFSGRQFSNSRSEMNVSTLELGDSALYLCASSLDRGRETQYFGPGTRLLVL.

The genes are TRBV19 and TRBJ1-2, with 11 bases matching TRBD1. This CDR3 has 15 residues. Trimming removed 7 bases from V and 6 bases from J; junction bases left unmatched: 10. Germline CDR1 LNHDA, CDR2 SQIVND (reference sequence). The CDR3 sequence is CASTYEDRGRDGYTF. DNA of the CDR3: TGTGCCAGTACCTACGAGGACAGGGGGCGTGATGGCTACACCTTC. The full variable domain, with the rest looked up from reference TRBV19 and TRBJ1-2, is DGGITQSPKYLFRKEGQNVTLSCEQNLNHDAMYWYRQDPGQGLRLIYYSQIVNDFQKGDIAEGYSVSREKKESFPLTVTSAQKNPTAFYLCASTYEDRGRDGYTFGSGTRLTVV.

The V and J genes are TRBV5-1 and TRBJ2-7; 7 positions match TRBD2. This CDR3 is 14 amino acids long. The ends lost 2 bases at V and 4 bases at J; junction bases unmatched: 6. Germline lookup yields CDR1 SGHRS and CDR2 YFSETQ. The CDR3 DNA reads as TGCGCCAGCAGCTTCACGGGGGGACGTTACGAGCAGTACTTC. As protein: CASSFTGGRYEQYF. Variable domain in full (rest from reference TRBV5-1 and TRBJ2-7): KAGVTQTPRYLIKTRGQQVTLSCSPISGHRSVSWYQQTPGQGLQFLFEYFSETQRNKGNFPGRFSGRQFSNSRSEMNVSTLELGDSALYLCASSFTGGRYEQYFGPGTRLTVT.

The chain uses TRBV7-9 and TRBJ1-2; TRBD1 is a possible D gene (5 bases). The V end lost 4 bases, the J end lost 3 bases, and 15 bases lay between the germline ends. Germline V gives CDR1 SEHNR, CDR2 FQNEAQ (reference sequence). This CDR3 is built from 15 residues. CDR3 amino acids: CASSSQVGRDYGYTF. CDR3 nucleotides: TGTGCCAGCAGCTCCCAAGTGGGCAGGGACTATGGCTACACCTTC.

The CDR3 sequence is CASSQDWRGGNNEQFF. The CDR3 DNA is TGCGCCAGCAGCCAAGATTGGAGGGGGGGGAACAATGAGCAGTTCTTC. This chain links TRBV4-3 with TRBJ2-1; perhaps TRBD2 as D (7 bases). CDR1 is LGHNA, CDR2 YSLEER, per germline. The CDR3 sequence is 16 residues long. V lost 0 bases and J 5 bases, leaving 14 bases between the germline ends.

The chain is built from TRBV5-1 and TRBJ2-4, with D perhaps TRBD2 (6 bases). V was shortened by 2 bases and J by 0 bases, with 27 bases between the two germline ends. CDR3 length: 21 amino acids. Per germline, CDR1 SGHRS and CDR2 YFSETQ. For the CDR3, the DNA is TGCGCCAGCAGCTTCTCCGCCTTAAGGACTCAGGCGGGATCAGCCAAAAACATTCAGTACTTC. Translating gives CASSFSALRTQAGSAKNIQYF.

The chain is built from TRBV30 and TRBJ2-4; 9 bases map to TRBD2. The CDR3 spans 13 residues. Germline V gene lookup returns CDR1 GTSNPN and CDR2 SVGIG (reference sequence). After removal of 1 base from V and 8 bases from J, the junction contained 3 bases not matched to a gene. Written as DNA, the CDR3 is TGTGCCTGGAGTGGTAGCGGGGGATACATTCAGTACTTC. It encodes CAWSGSGGYIQYF. The full variable domain, in which reference TRBV30 and TRBJ2-4 provide the parts outside the CDR3, is SQTIHQWPATLVQPVGSPLSLECTVEGTSNPNLYWYRQAAGRGLQLLFYSVGIGQISSEVPQNLSASRPQDRQFILSSKKLLLSDSGFYLCAWSGSGGYIQYFGAGTRLSVL.

This rearrangement joins TRBV24-1 to TRBJ2-5; the match to TRBD1 covers 9 bases. The germline gives CDR1 KGHDR, CDR2 SFDVKD. J lost 5 bases, V lost 6 bases, and 6 bases had no gene match. The CDR3 spans 14 residues. The CDR3 DNA reads as TGTGCCACCAGTCTACAGGGGGCAGGTGAGACCCAGTACTTC. The encoded protein is CATSLQGAGETQYF.

A single count supports this clone. The CDR3 DNA sequence: TGTGCCAGTAGTATAGGGGCGCAGGGGGTAGGTGAAAAACTGTTTTTT. Protein sequence: CASSIGAQGVGEKLFF. The chain recombines TRBV19 with TRBJ1-4; 7 bases line up with TRBD1. This CDR3 is built from 16 residues. Looked up from germline, CDR1 is LNHDA and CDR2 is SQIVND (reference sequence). The junction had 9 bases not matched to a gene; V was cut back by 1 base and J by 7 bases.

To note about this clone: One end of the junction varies from germline; a read error may be responsible. The chain carries TRBV5-1 and TRBJ1-2; D is unresolved. This CDR3 has 13 residues. Per germline, CDR1 SGHRS and CDR2 YFSETQ. In nucleotides, the CDR3 is TGCGCCAGCAGCTTTCAAGAGTACTATGGCCACACCTTC. Translated: CASSFQEYYGHTF.